Each of the 32 T cell receptor beta chains below was sequenced from the same sample in a study of T cell responses to AZD1222 COVID-19 vaccine. Here immunoSEQ multiplex PCR was the method, and the copy in TCRdb shows in-frame clones only, minus some. Here the sample spans about 84,000 clones, 70% to 90% being singletons. This sample comprised peripheral blood, obtained on day 0 of AZD1222 vaccination. Every receptor here comes from an adult in good health.

This clone was observed a few times. V is TRBV5-1 and J is TRBJ2-2; 11 bases match TRBD1. Unmatched junction bases numbered 7, after V lost 5 bases and J lost 4 bases. Germline V gene lookup returns CDR1 SGHRS and CDR2 YFSETQ. This CDR3 has 16 amino acids. The CDR3 coding sequence is TGCGCCAGCAGGGACAGGGGGCGTCCGAGCACCGGGGAGCTGTTTTTT. It codes for CASRDRGRPSTGELFF.

The chain combines TRBV1 with TRBJ2-7; the table names TRBD2, a call not compared with the DNA. TRBV1 is recorded as a pseudogene. The CDR3 consists of 13 residues. DNA for the CDR3: TGCACCAGTATCCCCCGGGAATTGTACGAGCAGTACTTC. Residues: CTSIPRELYEQYF.

The genes are TRBV18 and TRBJ1-1; tentative D call: TRBD1 (5 bases). The CDR3 extends over 14 amino acids. V lost 3 bases and J 0 bases, leaving 8 bases between the germline ends. Germline V lookup: CDR1 KGHSH, CDR2 LQKENI. The CDR3 spells CASSPTVLNTEAFF. For the CDR3, the DNA is TGTGCCAGCTCACCGACAGTACTGAACACTGAAGCTTTCTTT.

This clone appeared once. The rearrangement uses TRBV30 and TRBJ1-5; D is ambiguous. CDR1 is GTSNPN, CDR2 SVGIG, per germline (reference sequence). The CDR3 is made up of 13 amino acids. V was pared by 2 bases and J by 4 bases, with 9 bases between. The CDR3 DNA follows: TGTGCCTGGAGTTCAGGTCCGAATCAGCCCCAGCATTTT. This translates into CAWSSGPNQPQHF.

The chain joins TRBV3-1 (or the pseudogene TRBV3-2) to TRBJ1-1; the match to TRBD1 covers 9 bases. The ends lost 4 bases at V and 5 bases at J; junction bases unmatched: 8. Germline lookup yields CDR1 LGHDT and CDR2 YNNKEL (reference sequence). CDR3 length equals 15 residues. The chain's CDR3 is CASSLPGQGITEAFF. The CDR3 coding sequence is TGTGCCAGCAGCCTACCGGGACAGGGAATAACTGAAGCTTTCTTT.

This chain uses TRBV4-2 with TRBJ1-5; 10 bases fit TRBD1. J was trimmed by 1 base and V by 1 base; bases with no gene match: 7. There are 18 residues in the CDR3. Looked up from germline, CDR1 is LGHNA and CDR2 is YNFKEQ. CDR3 in DNA: TGTGCCAGCAGCCAAGTAGGGGACAGGGGACAGAGCAATCAGCCCCAGCATTTT. Translating gives CASSQVGDRGQSNQPQHF.

The V call is TRBV30, the J call TRBJ2-7, with 11 nucleotides matching TRBD1. The junction had 7 bases not matched to a gene; V was cut back by 3 bases and J by 3 bases. This CDR3 comprises 15 residues. Germline V gene lookup returns CDR1 GTSNPN and CDR2 SVGIG (reference sequence). DNA for the CDR3: TGTGCCTGGAGCCAAGGGGACAGGGGGATCTACGAGCAGTACTTC. Its translation is CAWSQGDRGIYEQYF.

This chain connects TRBV30 to TRBJ2-1; 7 bases are a match to TRBD2. This CDR3 contains 11 residues. The ends lost 0 bases at V and 16 bases at J; junction bases unmatched: 6. Germline V gene sequence: CDR1 GTSNPN, CDR2 SVGIG (reference sequence). The CDR3 DNA reads TGTGCCTGGAGTGTAAGGGACTACTCATTCTTC. Protein: CAWSVRDYSFF.

The table lists this clone with a few counts. The gene calls are TRBV7-9 and TRBJ2-5; 10 bases map to TRBD2. From germline, CDR1 is SEHNR and CDR2 FQNEAQ (reference sequence). This CDR3 comprises 14 residues. J lost 3 bases, V lost 5 bases, and 3 bases had no gene match. This CDR3 reads CASSPTSGEETQYF. The CDR3 DNA reads TGTGCCAGCAGCCCTACTAGCGGGGAAGAGACCCAGTACTTC.

J is TRBJ1-6 and V is TRBV29-1, with TRBD1 matching 7 bases. The length of the CDR3 is 13 residues. The germline CDR1 and CDR2 sequences are SQVTM and ANQGSEA. The V gene end was trimmed by 8 bases and the J gene end by 6 bases; junction bases not matched to a gene: 7. The CDR3 spells CSILTGFNSPLHF. The CDR3 nucleotides read TGCAGCATCTTGACAGGGTTTAATTCACCCCTCCACTTT.

The chain has TRBV3-1 (or the pseudogene TRBV3-2) and TRBJ1-6; TRBD1 is a possible D gene (5 bases). Trimming left V 4 bases short and J 0 bases short, with 13 bases between. Per germline, CDR1 LGHDT and CDR2 YNNKEL (reference sequence). The CDR3 has 17 residues. Written as DNA, the CDR3 is TGTGCCAGCAGCCGTGCCCCGAGGGGCTCCTATAATTCACCCCTCCACTTT. This gives the protein CASSRAPRGSYNSPLHF.

V is TRBV12-5 and J is TRBJ1-1; no reliable D call. Germline assignment: CDR1 LGHNT and CDR2 FRNRAP. This CDR3 has 11 amino acids. Trimming removed 1 base from V and 4 bases from J, with 1 base in between. CDR3 sequence (DNA): TGTGCTAGTGGTTTGGGCACTGAAGCTTTCTTT. Encoded protein: CASGLGTEAFF.

J is TRBJ2-5 and V is TRBV7-3; 8 bases agree with TRBD2. This CDR3 has 16 residues. Germline lookup yields CDR1 SGHTA and CDR2 FQGTGA. Trimming removed 0 bases from V and 4 bases from J; junction bases left unmatched: 7. The CDR3 here is CASSLTGSGSAETQYF. The CDR3 DNA is TGTGCCAGCAGCTTAACGGGCAGCGGGAGTGCAGAGACCCAGTACTTC. Supplemented by reference TRBV7-3 and TRBJ2-5, the full variable domain reads GAGVSQTPSNKVTEKGKYVELRCDPISGHTALYWYRQSLGQGPEFLIYFQGTGAADDSGLPNDRFFAVRPEGSVSTLKIQRTERGDSAVYLCASSLTGSGSAETQYFGPGTRLLVL.

V is TRBV29-1 and J is TRBJ2-5; D gene unclear. Trimming left V 5 bases short and J 4 bases short, with 8 bases between. CDR1 is SQVTM and CDR2 is ANQGSEA in the germline V gene. The CDR3 covers 11 residues. CDR3 residues: CSVLPSETQYF. DNA for the CDR3: TGCAGCGTTTTACCGTCAGAGACCCAGTACTTC. Based on the CDR3 plus reference TRBV29-1 and TRBJ2-5, the full variable domain is SAVISQKPSRDICQRGTSLTIQCQVDSQVTMMFWYRQQPGQSLTLIATANQGSEATYESGFVIDKFPISRPNLTFSTLTVSNMSPEDSSIYLCSVLPSETQYFGPGTRLLVL.

The chain is built from TRBV20-1 and TRBJ1-1, with D perhaps matching TRBD1 (5 bases). This CDR3 contains 12 residues. Trimming stripped 3 bases from V and 6 bases from J, with 11 bases between. Germline assignment: CDR1 DFQATT and CDR2 SNEGSKA (reference sequence). The CDR3 here is CSASLGLAEAFF. Written as DNA, the CDR3 is TGCAGTGCTAGTTTGGGGCTCGCTGAAGCTTTCTTT.

This clone has a single count. The chain has TRBV25-1 and TRBJ1-1; 8 bases map to TRBD1. This CDR3 is built from 15 residues. CDR1 MGHDK and CDR2 SYGVNS come from the germline V gene. Trimming removed 7 bases from V and 7 bases from J; junction bases left unmatched: 14. The CDR3 reads CASTGGLDRVSEAFF. CDR3 sequence (DNA): TGTGCCAGCACCGGGGGCCTGGACAGGGTAAGTGAAGCTTTCTTT.

The chain carries TRBV7-2 and TRBJ1-4; 7 nucleotides align to TRBD1. CDR1 and CDR2 from the germline V gene are SGHTA and FQGNSA. J lost 5 bases, V lost 1 base, and 4 bases had no gene match. The length of the CDR3 is 15 residues. DNA of the CDR3: TGTGCCAGCAGCTTAGGGGACAGAGAGAATGAAAAACTGTTTTTT. This encodes CASSLGDRENEKLFF. Using reference TRBV7-2 and TRBJ1-4 for the parts outside the CDR3, the full variable domain is GAGVSQSPSNKVTEKGKDVELRCDPISGHTALYWYRQSLGQGLEFLIYFQGNSAPDKSGLPSDRFSAERTGGSVSTLTIQRTQQEDSAVYLCASSLGDRENEKLFFGSGTQLSVL.

V and J are TRBV9 and TRBJ2-1; 7 nucleotides match TRBD2. CDR1 and CDR2 from the germline V gene are SGDLS and YYNGEE. The CDR3 contains 17 residues. The junction had 9 bases not matched to a gene; V was cut back by 0 bases and J by 3 bases. The CDR3 protein is CASSVEAGGRGYNEQFF. For the CDR3, the DNA is TGTGCCAGCAGCGTAGAGGCCGGCGGGAGAGGCTACAATGAGCAGTTCTTC.

DNA for the CDR3: TGTGCCTGGAGTGTACAGGGAGGTGGTACTGAAGCTTTCTTT. It is translated as CAWSVQGGGTEAFF. The chain employs TRBV30 and TRBJ1-1; tentatively, D is TRBD1 (6 bases). The germline V and J ends were trimmed by 0 bases and 5 bases, with 13 bases remaining between them. Germline CDR1 and CDR2: GTSNPN and SVGIG (reference sequence). This CDR3 spans 14 amino acids.

V and J are TRBV6-5 and TRBJ1-2; TRBD1 is a possible D gene (5 bases). The CDR3 runs 13 residues. V dropped 3 bases and J dropped 7 bases, with 12 bases sitting between them. Per germline, CDR1 MNHEY and CDR2 SVGAGI. CDR3 nucleotides: TGTGCCAGCAGTTATCAAAGGGACTCTGGCTACACCTTC. The encoded protein is CASSYQRDSGYTF.

In nucleotides, the CDR3 is TGCGCCAGCAGCCAAGAACCCGGACTAGCGGGAGGGGTTTCCTACAATGAGCAGTTCTTC. Translated, it gives CASSQEPGLAGGVSYNEQFF. The rearrangement uses TRBV4-3 and TRBJ2-1, with 15 bases aligning to TRBD2. There are 20 residues in the CDR3. Looked up from germline, CDR1 is LGHNA and CDR2 is YSLEER. V was clipped by 0 bases and J by 1 base; unmatched bases: 7.

This clone was counted only a few times. This chain links TRBV27 with TRBJ1-5; D remains unclear. This CDR3 contains 13 residues. Trimming pared 2 bases from V and 4 bases from J, leaving 6 bases between. CDR1 is MNHEY, CDR2 SMNVEV, per germline (reference sequence). CDR3 DNA sequence: TGTGCCAGCAGTTTAGTGGAAAATCAGCCCCAGCATTTT. Translated: CASSLVENQPQHF.

The chain carries TRBV5-1 and TRBJ2-1; 10 nucleotides agree with TRBD2. CDR1 and CDR2 (germline): SGHRS, YFSETQ. V was pared by 2 bases and J by 10 bases, with 12 bases of the junction left unmatched. The CDR3 is made up of 16 amino acids. The CDR3: CASSLSGRAEEEEQFF. CDR3 DNA: TGCGCCAGCAGCTTAAGCGGGAGGGCCGAGGAAGAGGAGCAGTTCTTC.

The chain has TRBV12-3 or TRBV12-4 and TRBJ1-5, with no clear D. CDR3 size: 12 residues. The ends were cut back, 6 bases at V and 6 bases at J, with 9 bases in the middle. The CDR3 region is CASSNGGQPQHF. CDR3 sequence (DNA): TGTGCCAGCAGCAACGGAGGTCAGCCCCAGCATTTT.

The chain links TRBV19 to TRBJ1-2, with D unresolved. CDR3 size: 13 residues. V lost 5 bases and J lost 4, with 11 bases in between. Germline CDR1 is LNHDA and CDR2 is SQIVND (reference sequence). This CDR3 reads CASSPQIGYGYTF. In DNA form, the CDR3 reads TGTGCCAGTAGTCCACAAATCGGCTATGGCTACACCTTC.

This chain connects TRBV5-6 to TRBJ1-5, with 8 nucleotides matching TRBD1. This CDR3 has 15 residues. CDR1 and CDR2 from the germline V gene are SGHDT and YYEEEE. The ends lost 0 bases at V and 2 bases at J; junction bases unmatched: 1. The CDR3 loop is CASSLAGGGNQPQHF. The CDR3, as DNA: TGTGCCAGCAGCTTGGCAGGGGGCGGCAATCAGCCCCAGCATTTT.

The V call is TRBV3-1 (or the pseudogene TRBV3-2), the J call TRBJ2-5; D gene unclear. This CDR3 has 16 amino acids. V was shortened by 0 bases and J by 2 bases, with 13 bases between the two germline ends. Germline CDR1 LGHDT, CDR2 YNNKEL (reference sequence). The CDR3 spells CASSQEGAFKQETQYF. DNA of the CDR3: TGTGCCAGCAGCCAAGAAGGTGCGTTTAAGCAAGAGACCCAGTACTTC.

The chain joins TRBV30 to TRBJ1-1; possibly TRBD1 for D (5 bases). Germline V gene lookup returns CDR1 GTSNPN and CDR2 SVGIG (reference sequence). This CDR3 is 12 amino acids long. V was shortened by 4 bases and J by 0 bases, with 6 bases between the two germline ends. The CDR3 DNA is TGTGCCTGGAACAGGATGAACACTGAAGCTTTCTTT. It translates to CAWNRMNTEAFF.

The J gene is TRBJ2-1, the V gene TRBV5-1; 10 bases are shared with TRBD1. The germline CDR1 and CDR2 sequences are SGHRS and YFSETQ. V shed 0 bases, J shed 5 bases, and the junction held 5 bases outside the gene matches. CDR3 size: 16 residues. CDR3 in DNA: TGCGCCAGCAGCTTGGCTCCTGGGACAGGGGACAATGAGCAGTTCTTC. Translating it yields CASSLAPGTGDNEQFF.

The chain is built from TRBV7-9 and TRBJ1-1; D remains unclear. The CDR3 totals 12 residues. V dropped 5 bases and J dropped 3 bases, with 7 bases sitting between them. Germline CDR1 reads SEHNR; CDR2 reads FQNEAQ (reference sequence). CDR3 sequence: CASSVSDTEAFF. In DNA form, the CDR3 reads TGTGCCAGCAGCGTAAGCGACACTGAAGCTTTCTTT.

This chain uses TRBV10-3 with TRBJ2-1; 7 nucleotides match TRBD2. The germline V gene has CDR1 ENHRY and CDR2 SYGVKD. This CDR3 is 13 amino acids long. V gave up 6 bases and J gave up 8 bases; unmatched junction bases: 7. In nucleotides, the CDR3 is TGTGCCATCAGGGGGACGGGGGGTGATGAGCAGTTCTTC. Translation gives CAIRGTGGDEQFF.

This chain links TRBV20-1 with TRBJ1-5; D call uncertain. Germline V gives CDR1 DFQATT, CDR2 SNEGSKA (reference sequence). The CDR3 has 10 amino acids. Trimming took 3 bases from V and 7 from J, leaving 4 bases between them. The CDR3 spells CSASWQPQHF. The CDR3 nucleotides are TGCAGTGCTAGTTGGCAGCCCCAGCATTTT.